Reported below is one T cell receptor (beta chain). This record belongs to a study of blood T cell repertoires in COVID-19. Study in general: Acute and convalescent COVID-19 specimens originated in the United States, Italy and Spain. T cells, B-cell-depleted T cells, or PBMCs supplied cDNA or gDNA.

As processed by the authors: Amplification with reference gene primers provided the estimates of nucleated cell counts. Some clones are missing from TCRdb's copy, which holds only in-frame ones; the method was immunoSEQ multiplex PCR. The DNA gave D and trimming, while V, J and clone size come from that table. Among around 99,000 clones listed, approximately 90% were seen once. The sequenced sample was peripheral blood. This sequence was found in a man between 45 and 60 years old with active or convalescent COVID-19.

CDR3 region: CASTRDRSSGNTIYF. In nucleotides, the CDR3 is TGTGCCAGCACTAGGGACAGGAGCTCTGGAAACACCATATATTTT. The chain recombines TRBV6-5 with TRBJ1-3; 8 bases match TRBD1. Germline lookup yields CDR1 MNHEY and CDR2 SVGAGI. CDR3 length: 15 residues. V lost 7 bases to trimming and J lost 0 bases; unmatched junction nucleotides: 5.